The clone carrying this T cell receptor (beta chain) has at least ten counts. Its matching antigen is unknown. These data belong to a study of T cell repertoires in cytomegalovirus infection. Study information: Public TCR beta signatures indicated both CMV infection and matching HLA type.

TCRdb used MiXCR to reprocess the reads, holding one entry per CDR3 protein. The sample records about 140,000 distinct CDR3 sequences, about 6.1% being singletons. Findings and limits, study-wide: CMV-specific TCR beta clonotypes restricted by HLA-C were the ones dominating the ex vivo response.

The length of the CDR3 is 16 residues. Germline values: CDR1 SNHLY, CDR2 FYNNEI. V was trimmed by 1 base and J by 7 bases, leaving 18 bases between them. The rearrangement joins TRBV2 to TRBJ2-3, with TRBD2 as a possible D gene (5 bases). This TCR was sampled from a human donor in good health (CMV status not recorded). Some clones in this sample may be carry-over from other donors' samples. Sequencing was performed on PBMCs. The CDR3 loop reads CASSEVDGVASNTQYF. DNA for the CDR3: TGTGCCAGCAGTGAAGTGGACGGTGTAGCGTCAAATACGCAGTATTTT.